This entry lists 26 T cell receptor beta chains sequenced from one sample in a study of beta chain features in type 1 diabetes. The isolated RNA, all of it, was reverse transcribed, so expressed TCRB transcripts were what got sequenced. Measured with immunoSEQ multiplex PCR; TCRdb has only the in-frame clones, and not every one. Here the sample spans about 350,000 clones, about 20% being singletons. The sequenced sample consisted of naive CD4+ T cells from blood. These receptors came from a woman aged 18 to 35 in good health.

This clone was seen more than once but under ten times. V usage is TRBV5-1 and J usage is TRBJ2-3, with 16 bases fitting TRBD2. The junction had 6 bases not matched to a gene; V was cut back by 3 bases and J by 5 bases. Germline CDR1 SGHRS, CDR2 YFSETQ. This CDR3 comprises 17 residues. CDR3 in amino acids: CASSSGTSGGARDTQYF. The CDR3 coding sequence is TGCGCCAGCAGCTCCGGGACTAGCGGGGGGGCCAGAGATACGCAGTATTTT. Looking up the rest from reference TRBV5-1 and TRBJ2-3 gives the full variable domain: KAGVTQTPRYLIKTRGQQVTLSCSPISGHRSVSWYQQTPGQGLQFLFEYFSETQRNKGNFPGRFSGRQFSNSRSEMNVSTLELGDSALYLCASSSGTSGGARDTQYFGPGTRLTVL.

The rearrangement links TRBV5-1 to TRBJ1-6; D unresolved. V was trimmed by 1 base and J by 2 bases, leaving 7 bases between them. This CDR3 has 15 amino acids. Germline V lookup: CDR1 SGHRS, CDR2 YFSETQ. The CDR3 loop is CASSLISPYNSPLHF. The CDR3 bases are TGCGCCAGCAGCTTGATAAGCCCCTATAATTCACCCCTCCACTTT.

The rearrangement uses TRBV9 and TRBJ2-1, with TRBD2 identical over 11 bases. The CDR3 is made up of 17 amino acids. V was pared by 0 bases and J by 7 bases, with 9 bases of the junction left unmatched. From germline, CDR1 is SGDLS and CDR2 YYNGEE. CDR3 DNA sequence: TGTGCCAGCAGCGTAGGACTAGCGGGATCAGGATCGAATGAGCAGTTCTTC. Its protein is CASSVGLAGSGSNEQFF.

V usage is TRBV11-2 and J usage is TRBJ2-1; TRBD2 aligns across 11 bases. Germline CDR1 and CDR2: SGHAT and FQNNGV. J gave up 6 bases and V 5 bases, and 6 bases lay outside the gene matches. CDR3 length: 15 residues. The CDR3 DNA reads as TGTGCCAGCAGCCCCACTAGCGGGAGAGTCAATGAGCAGTTCTTC. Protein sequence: CASSPTSGRVNEQFF.

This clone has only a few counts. The CDR3 DNA reads as TGTGCCAGCAGCTTAGTTGACTCCGCGACCTACGAGCAGTACTTC. Protein sequence: CASSLVDSATYEQYF. The chain carries TRBV7-2 and TRBJ2-7; D is unresolved. Germline CDR1 and CDR2: SGHTA and FQGNSA. Between the trimmed V and J ends, which lost 1 base and 2 bases, there was a span of 12 bases. The CDR3 is 15 amino acids.

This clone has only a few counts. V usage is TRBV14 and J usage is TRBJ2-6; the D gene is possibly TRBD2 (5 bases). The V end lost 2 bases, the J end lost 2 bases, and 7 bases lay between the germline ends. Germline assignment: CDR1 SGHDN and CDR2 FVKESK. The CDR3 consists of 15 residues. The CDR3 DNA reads TGTGCCAGCAGCCAACTGGGAGCTGGGGCCAACGTCCTGACTTTC. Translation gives CASSQLGAGANVLTF.

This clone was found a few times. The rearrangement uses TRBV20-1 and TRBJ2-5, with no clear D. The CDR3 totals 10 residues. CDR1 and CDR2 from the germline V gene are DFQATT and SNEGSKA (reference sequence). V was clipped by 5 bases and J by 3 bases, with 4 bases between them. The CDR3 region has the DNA TGCAGTGCTTTTAAAGAGACCCAGTACTTC. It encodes CSAFKETQYF.

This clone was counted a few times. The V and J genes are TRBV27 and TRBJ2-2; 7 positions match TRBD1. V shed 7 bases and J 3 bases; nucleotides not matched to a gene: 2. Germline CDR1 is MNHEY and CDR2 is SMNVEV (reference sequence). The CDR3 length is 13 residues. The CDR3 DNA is TGTGCCAGCATCGGACAGGACACCGGGGAGCTGTTTTTT. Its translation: CASIGQDTGELFF.

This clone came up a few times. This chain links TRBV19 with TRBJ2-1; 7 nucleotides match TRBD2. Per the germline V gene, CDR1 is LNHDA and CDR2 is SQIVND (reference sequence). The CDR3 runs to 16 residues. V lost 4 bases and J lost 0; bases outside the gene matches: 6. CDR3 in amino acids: CASSSGGGSSYNEQFF. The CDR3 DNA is TGTGCCAGTAGTAGCGGCGGGGGTAGCTCCTACAATGAGCAGTTCTTC.

The CDR3 coding sequence is TGCGCCAGCAGTCTCCGGCCCCAAAAGTCGGGTTCACCCCTCCACTTT. This sequence encodes CASSLRPQKSGSPLHF. This chain joins TRBV23-1 and TRBJ1-6; no clear D gene. TRBV23-1 is classed as an ORF, of uncertain function. The CDR3 covers 16 residues. The V end was cut by 4 bases, the J end by 9 bases, with 19 bases between.

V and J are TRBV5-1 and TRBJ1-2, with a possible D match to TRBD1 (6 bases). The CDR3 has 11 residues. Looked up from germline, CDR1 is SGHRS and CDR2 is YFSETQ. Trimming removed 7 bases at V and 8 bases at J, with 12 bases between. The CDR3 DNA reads TGCGCCAGCGAACAGGGTGGAGGCTACACCTTC. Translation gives CASEQGGGYTF.

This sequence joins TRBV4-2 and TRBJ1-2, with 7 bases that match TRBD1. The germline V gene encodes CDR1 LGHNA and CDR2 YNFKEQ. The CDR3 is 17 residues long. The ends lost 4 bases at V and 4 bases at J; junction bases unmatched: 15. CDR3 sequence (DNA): TGTGCCAGCAGCCCGAGACTCATGGTACAGGGGTTCTATGGCTACACCTTC. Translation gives CASSPRLMVQGFYGYTF.

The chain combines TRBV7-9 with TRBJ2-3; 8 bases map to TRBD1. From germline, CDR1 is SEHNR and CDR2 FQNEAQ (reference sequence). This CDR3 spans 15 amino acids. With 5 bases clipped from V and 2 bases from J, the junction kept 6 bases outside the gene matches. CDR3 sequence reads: CASSPGQGNTDTQYF. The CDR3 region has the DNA TGTGCCAGCAGCCCCGGACAGGGAAACACAGATACGCAGTATTTT. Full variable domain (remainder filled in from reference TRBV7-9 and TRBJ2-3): DTGVSQNPRHKITKRGQNVTFRCDPISEHNRLYWYRQTLGQGPEFLTYFQNEAQLEKSRLLSDRFSAERPKGSFSTLEIQRTEQGDSAMYLCASSPGQGNTDTQYFGPGTRLTVL.

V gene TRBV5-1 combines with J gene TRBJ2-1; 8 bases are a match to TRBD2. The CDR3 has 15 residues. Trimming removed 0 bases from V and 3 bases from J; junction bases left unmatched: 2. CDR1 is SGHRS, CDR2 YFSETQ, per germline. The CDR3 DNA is TGCGCCAGCAGCTTGGCGGGACTAGTCTACAATGAGCAGTTCTTC. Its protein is CASSLAGLVYNEQFF.

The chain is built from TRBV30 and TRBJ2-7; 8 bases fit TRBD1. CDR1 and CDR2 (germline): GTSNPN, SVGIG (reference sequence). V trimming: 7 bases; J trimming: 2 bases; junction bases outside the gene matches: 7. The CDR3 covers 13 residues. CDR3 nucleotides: TGTGCCTTCACGGACAGGGCGGCCTACGAGCAGTACTTC. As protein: CAFTDRAAYEQYF.

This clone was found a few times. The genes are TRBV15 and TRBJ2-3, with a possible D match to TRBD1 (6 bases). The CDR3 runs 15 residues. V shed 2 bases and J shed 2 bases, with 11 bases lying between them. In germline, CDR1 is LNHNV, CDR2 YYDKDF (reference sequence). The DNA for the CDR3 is TGTGCCACCAGCAGACCGCCGGGACACACAGATACGCAGTATTTT. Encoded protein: CATSRPPGHTDTQYF.

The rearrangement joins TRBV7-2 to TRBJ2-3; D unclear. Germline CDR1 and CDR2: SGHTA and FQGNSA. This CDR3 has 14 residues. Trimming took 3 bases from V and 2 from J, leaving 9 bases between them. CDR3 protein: CASSFLQSTDTQYF. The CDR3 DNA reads TGTGCCAGCAGCTTTTTGCAGTCCACAGATACGCAGTATTTT.

CDR3 nucleotide sequence: TGTGCCAGCAGCTTAGGGGGACAGCAAGAGACCCAGTACTTC. Translating gives CASSLGGQQETQYF. The chain has TRBV7-2 and TRBJ2-5; 7 nucleotides align to TRBD1. This CDR3 comprises 14 residues. V trimming: 1 base; J trimming: 2 bases; junction bases outside the gene matches: 1. Per the germline V gene, CDR1 is SGHTA and CDR2 is FQGNSA. Combining the CDR3 with reference TRBV7-2 and TRBJ2-5 gives the whole variable domain GAGVSQSPSNKVTEKGKDVELRCDPISGHTALYWYRQSLGQGLEFLIYFQGNSAPDKSGLPSDRFSAERTGGSVSTLTIQRTQQEDSAVYLCASSLGGQQETQYFGPGTRLLVL.

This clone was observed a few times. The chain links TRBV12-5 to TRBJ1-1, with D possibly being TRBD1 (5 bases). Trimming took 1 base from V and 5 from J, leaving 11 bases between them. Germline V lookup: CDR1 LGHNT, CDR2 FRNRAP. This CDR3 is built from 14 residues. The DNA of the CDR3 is TGTGCTAGTGGTTTGGAGGGGTTGGGGACTGAAGCTTTCTTT. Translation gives CASGLEGLGTEAFF.

CDR3: CASSEAWRQFYEQYF. The CDR3 DNA reads as TGTGCCAGCAGTGAAGCGTGGCGACAGTTTTACGAGCAGTACTTC. V is TRBV6-1 and J is TRBJ2-7; D is possibly TRBD1 (5 bases). The V end was cut by 0 bases, the J end by 4 bases, with 13 bases between. Germline lookup yields CDR1 MNHNS and CDR2 SASEGT. The CDR3 spans 15 residues.

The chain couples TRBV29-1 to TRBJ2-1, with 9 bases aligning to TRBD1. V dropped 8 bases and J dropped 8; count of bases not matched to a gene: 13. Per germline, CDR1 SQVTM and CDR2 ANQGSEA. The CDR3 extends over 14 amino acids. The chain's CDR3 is CSTHGGQGRYEQFF. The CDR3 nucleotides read TGCAGCACCCATGGGGGACAGGGTCGGTATGAGCAGTTCTTC.

The CDR3 here is CASSRTRGGEYEQYF. As DNA, the CDR3 is TGCGCCAGCAGCCGAACCCGCGGGGGGGAGTACGAGCAGTACTTC. The chain joins TRBV5-1 to TRBJ2-7; 9 positions match TRBD2. The CDR3 loop spans 15 amino acids. Germline values: CDR1 SGHRS, CDR2 YFSETQ. With 4 bases clipped from V and 4 bases from J, the junction kept 9 bases outside the gene matches.

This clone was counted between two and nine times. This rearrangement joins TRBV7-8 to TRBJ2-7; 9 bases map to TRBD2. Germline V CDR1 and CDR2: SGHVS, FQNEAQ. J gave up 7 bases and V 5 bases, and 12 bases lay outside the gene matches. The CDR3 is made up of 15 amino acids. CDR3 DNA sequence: TGTGCCAGCAGCCTGCTTAGCGGGAGTACGCAAGAGCAGTACTTC. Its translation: CASSLLSGSTQEQYF.

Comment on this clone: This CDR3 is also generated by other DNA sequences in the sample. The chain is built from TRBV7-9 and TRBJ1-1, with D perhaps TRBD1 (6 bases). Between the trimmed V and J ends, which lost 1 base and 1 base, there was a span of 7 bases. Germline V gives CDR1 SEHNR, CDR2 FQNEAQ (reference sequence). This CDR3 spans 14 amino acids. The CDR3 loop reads CASSLGTANTEAFF. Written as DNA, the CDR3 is TGTGCCAGCAGCTTAGGGACAGCGAACACTGAAGCTTTCTTT.

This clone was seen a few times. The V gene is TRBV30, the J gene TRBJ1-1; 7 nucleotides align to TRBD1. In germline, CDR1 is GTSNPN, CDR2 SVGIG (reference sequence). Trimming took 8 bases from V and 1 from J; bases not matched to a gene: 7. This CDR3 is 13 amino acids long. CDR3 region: CATRQGTNTEAFF. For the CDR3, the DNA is TGTGCCACCCGACAGGGAACGAACACTGAAGCTTTCTTT.

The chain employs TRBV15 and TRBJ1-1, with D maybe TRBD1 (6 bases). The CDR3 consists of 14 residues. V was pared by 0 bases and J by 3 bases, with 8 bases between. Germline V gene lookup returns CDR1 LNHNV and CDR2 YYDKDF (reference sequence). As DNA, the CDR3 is TGTGCCACCAGCAGAGACAGGGGCGACACTGAAGCTTTCTTT. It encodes CATSRDRGDTEAFF. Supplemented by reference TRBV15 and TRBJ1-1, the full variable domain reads DAMVIQNPRYQVTQFGKPVTLSCSQTLNHNVMYWYQQKSSQAPKLLFHYYDKDFNNEADTPDNFQSRRPNTSFCFLDIRSPGLGDTAMYLCATSRDRGDTEAFFGQGTRLTVV.